The 18 T cell receptor beta chains given below trace back to one sample, sequenced in a study of T cells in Graves' hyperthyroidism and ophthalmopathy. What was amplified from RNA transcripts were TCR beta CDR3 regions. Primed by the HTBI set, a first-round RT-PCR was run on the TCR CDR3. MiXCR, run by TCRdb on the multiplex PCR reads, gives a single entry per CDR3 protein. The repertoire holds about 770,000 distinct CDR3 sequences, with roughly 20% as singletons. Sequencing was performed on blood. Receptors originate from a woman aged 45-65 years with Graves' hyperthyroidism that later progressed to Graves' ophthalmopathy.

The V call is TRBV19, the J call TRBJ1-4, with D hard to call. In germline, CDR1 is LNHDA, CDR2 SQIVND (reference sequence). This CDR3 region has 13 residues. The V end was cut by 7 bases, the J end by 8 bases, with 14 bases between. The CDR3 nucleotides read TGTGCCAGTAATAAAGGGAGCTTCGAAAAACTGTTTTTT. Its translation is CASNKGSFEKLFF.

This clonotype was counted only a few times. The chain joins TRBV9 to TRBJ2-7, with D hard to call. The V gene lost 0 bases and the J gene lost 4 bases, with 11 bases spanning the gap. Germline V gene data show CDR1 as SGDLS and CDR2 as YYNGEE. This CDR3 is 14 amino acids long. The CDR3 is CASSVGSVLYEQYF. The DNA of the CDR3 is TGTGCCAGCAGCGTAGGCAGCGTCTTGTACGAGCAGTACTTC.

This clonotype came up many times. The chain carries TRBV30 and TRBJ1-2, with 9 bases lining up with TRBD1. The CDR3 runs to 13 residues. Germline V lookup: CDR1 GTSNPN, CDR2 SVGIG (reference sequence). V lost 4 bases to trimming and J lost 6 bases; unmatched junction nucleotides: 6. CDR3 nucleotide sequence: TGTGCCTGGAACTGGACAGGGGTCCATGGCTACACCTTC. Translating it yields CAWNWTGVHGYTF.

This clonotype has ten or more counts. The chain has TRBV2 and TRBJ1-4; D not resolved. The germline V gene has CDR1 SNHLY and CDR2 FYNNEI. The CDR3 is 14 residues long. V was pared by 6 bases and J by 0 bases, with 8 bases between. Here the CDR3 DNA reads TGTGCCAGCAGCCTACACGCAACTAATGAAAAACTGTTTTTT. It encodes CASSLHATNEKLFF.

This clonotype was seen repeatedly, ten times or more. V usage is TRBV9 and J usage is TRBJ2-5; D is tentatively TRBD1 or TRBD2 (5 bases each). The CDR3 contains 14 residues. Germline V gene lookup returns CDR1 SGDLS and CDR2 YYNGEE. V was clipped by 0 bases and J by 5 bases, with 11 bases between them. The CDR3 region has the DNA TGTGCCAGCAGCGTAGGTGGTAGGGACGAGACCCAGTACTTC. This sequence encodes CASSVGGRDETQYF.

The genes are TRBV5-5 and TRBJ2-2; 9 positions agree with TRBD1. CDR3 length: 16 residues. V was pared by 4 bases and J by 3 bases, with 7 bases of the junction left unmatched. The germline gives CDR1 SGHKS, CDR2 YYEKEE (reference sequence). The chain's CDR3 is CASSQRQGVDTGELFF. CDR3 sequence (DNA): TGTGCCAGCAGCCAAAGACAGGGGGTTGACACCGGGGAGCTGTTTTTT.

This clonotype was counted at least ten times. The chain has TRBV3-1 and TRBJ2-2; 15 nucleotides align to TRBD2. CDR3 length: 19 residues. After removal of 0 bases from V and 0 bases from J, the junction contained 2 bases not matched to a gene. From germline, CDR1 is LGHDT and CDR2 YNNKEL (reference sequence). The CDR3 DNA sequence: TGTGCCAGCAGCCAAGATTGGACTAGCGGGGGGGCGAACACCGGGGAGCTGTTTTTT. Translated, it gives CASSQDWTSGGANTGELFF.

This clonotype has at least ten counts. This chain uses TRBV18 with TRBJ2-1, with D maybe TRBD1 (5 bases). V was pared by 1 base and J by 7 bases, with 14 bases between. This CDR3 has 15 amino acids. Germline CDR1 is KGHSH and CDR2 is LQKENI. The CDR3 region has the DNA TGTGCCAGCTCACCACTCCCAGGGTCCGGTAATGAGCAGTTCTTC. Its protein is CASSPLPGSGNEQFF.

This clonotype was seen many times. This chain uses TRBV30 with TRBJ2-7; a weak D match, TRBD2 (5 bases). Germline V gives CDR1 GTSNPN, CDR2 SVGIG (reference sequence). This CDR3 contains 13 residues. V was shortened by 0 bases and J by 6 bases, with 12 bases between the two germline ends. DNA for the CDR3: TGTGCCTGGAGTGTAGGCGGGTTACGCGAGCAGTACTTC. It translates to CAWSVGGLREQYF.

Many counts were recorded for this clonotype. The J gene is TRBJ1-1, the V gene TRBV18; TRBD1 agrees at 10 bases. Germline CDR1 reads KGHSH; CDR2 reads LQKENI. This CDR3 is built from 18 residues. V was pared by 0 bases and J by 12 bases, with 19 bases of the junction left unmatched. CDR3 nucleotides: TGTGCCAGCTCACCACCGCGCGGGACAGGGGCCGCAAGGTGGGAGACTTTCTTT. Amino acids: CASSPPRGTGAARWETFF.

The rearrangement uses TRBV29-1 and TRBJ2-7; 9 bases match TRBD1. V shed 6 bases and J 1 base; nucleotides not matched to a gene: 4. CDR3 length equals 13 residues. CDR1 is SQVTM, CDR2 ANQGSEA, per germline. The CDR3 coding sequence is TGCAGCGTGACAGGGGGTAGATCCTACGAGCAGTACTTC. It encodes CSVTGGRSYEQYF.

This chain links TRBV2 with TRBJ1-2; TRBD1 might be the D (6 bases). V was pared by 7 bases and J by 6 bases, with 15 bases between. Germline lookup yields CDR1 SNHLY and CDR2 FYNNEI. The CDR3 runs 13 residues. The chain's CDR3 is CASTLDRIDGYTF. The CDR3 DNA reads TGTGCCAGCACCCTAGACAGGATAGATGGCTACACCTTC.

The chain employs TRBV10-1 and TRBJ2-3; perhaps D is TRBD1 or TRBD2 (6 bases each). The CDR3 spans 16 residues. The V gene's germline CDR1 is WNHNN and CDR2 SYGVQD (reference sequence). V shed 0 bases and J shed 7 bases, with 17 bases lying between them. The CDR3 protein is CASSESRGALANTQYF. CDR3 coding DNA: TGCGCCAGCAGTGAGTCTAGGGGGGCTCTCGCGAATACGCAGTATTTT.

This clonotype was observed a few times. The chain joins TRBV9 to TRBJ1-1; the D is unclear. V dropped 2 bases and J dropped 1 base, with 9 bases sitting between them. The length of the CDR3 is 14 residues. CDR1 is SGDLS, CDR2 YYNGEE, per germline. The CDR3: CASSVAGQNTEAFF. In nucleotides, the CDR3 is TGTGCCAGCAGCGTCGCGGGCCAGAACACTGAAGCTTTCTTT.

This clonotype was observed a handful of times. The chain is built from TRBV19 and TRBJ2-1; D is tentatively TRBD1 or TRBD2 (5 bases each). The V end lost 1 base, the J end lost 5 bases, and 18 bases lay between the germline ends. The CDR3 contains 17 residues. The germline V gene has CDR1 LNHDA and CDR2 SQIVND (reference sequence). The CDR3 DNA reads as TGTGCCAGTAGTATAGTCGTCGGGGCAGCTACGGACAATGAGCAGTTCTTC. This translates into CASSIVVGAATDNEQFF.

In its sample, this clonotype was seen many times. CDR3 nucleotide sequence: TGTGCCAGCAGCATTGAAGGGCTCGGTTCACCCCTCCACTTT. Protein sequence: CASSIEGLGSPLHF. V gene TRBV6-1 combines with J gene TRBJ1-6; no clear D gene. CDR1 and CDR2 (germline): MNHNS, SASEGT. The CDR3 covers 14 residues. Deletions cut 6 bases from V and 9 bases from J, with 15 bases between.

This clonotype was observed at least ten times. V gene TRBV6-5 combines with J gene TRBJ2-3, with D perhaps assigned TRBD1 or TRBD2 (5 bases each). Trimming shortened V by 0 bases and J by 2 bases, and 9 bases separated the two germline ends. CDR3 size: 15 residues. Germline CDR1 MNHEY, CDR2 SVGAGI. The CDR3 DNA is TGTGCCAGCAGTTACTCGAGGGGCTCCACAGATACGCAGTATTTT. Its protein is CASSYSRGSTDTQYF.

This clonotype was seen a few times. V is TRBV20-1 and J is TRBJ1-6, with D maybe TRBD1 (5 bases). V lost 5 bases to trimming and J lost 7 bases, with 21 bases between them. This CDR3 has 16 amino acids. The germline V gene encodes CDR1 DFQATT and CDR2 SNEGSKA (reference sequence). CDR3 sequence (DNA): TGCAGTGCTCCTAACCGGGACGCGGGACTAAATTCACCCCTCCACTTT. As protein: CSAPNRDAGLNSPLHF.